This passage covers 15 T cell receptor beta chains from one sample sequenced in a study of cytomegalovirus exposure and HLA in healthy donors. PCR employed 60 Vbeta and 13 Jbeta primers. The method was immunoSEQ multiplex PCR; TCRdb's version includes in-frame clones alone and lacks a portion of them. The sample contains about 200,000 clones, 70% to 85% of which appear only once. The sample consisted of PBMCs. The source of these receptors is a male donor in good health and CMV-seronegative.

The chain recombines TRBV2 with TRBJ2-7; 9 nucleotides agree with TRBD2. This CDR3 comprises 15 residues. Trimming removed 4 bases from V and 0 bases from J; junction bases left unmatched: 4. Germline loops: CDR1 SNHLY, CDR2 FYNNEI. CDR3 amino acids: CASSVRTSASYEQYF. CDR3 bases: TGTGCCAGCAGTGTAAGGACTAGCGCCTCCTACGAGCAGTACTTC.

This clone has more than one count but fewer than ten. The J gene is TRBJ1-5, the V gene TRBV5-6; D gene unclear. Germline lookup yields CDR1 SGHDT and CDR2 YYEEEE. This CDR3 region has 14 residues. V dropped 0 bases and J dropped 4 bases, with 8 bases sitting between them. The chain's CDR3 is CASSLGGDNQPQHF. The CDR3 bases are TGTGCCAGCAGCTTGGGCGGGGATAATCAGCCCCAGCATTTT. The variable domain in full, completed from reference TRBV5-6 and TRBJ1-5, reads DAGVTQSPTHLIKTRGQQVTLRCSPKSGHDTVSWYQQALGQGPQFIFQYYEEEERQRGNFPDRFSGHQFPNYSSELNVNALLLGDSALYLCASSLGGDNQPQHFGDGTRLSIL.

This clone was observed a handful of times. This rearrangement joins TRBV9 to TRBJ2-7; TRBD1 agrees at 7 bases. From germline, CDR1 is SGDLS and CDR2 YYNGEE. The junction had 6 bases not matched to a gene; V was cut back by 0 bases and J by 3 bases. The CDR3 runs to 15 residues. The DNA of the CDR3 is TGTGCCAGCAGCGTAGCCTCCCAGGGGGTCTACGAGCAGTACTTC. Its translation is CASSVASQGVYEQYF.

The V and J genes are TRBV2 and TRBJ2-7; TRBD2 matches at 10 bases. CDR1 is SNHLY, CDR2 FYNNEI, per germline. This CDR3 spans 15 amino acids. Unmatched junction bases numbered 5, after V lost 4 bases and J lost 2 bases. The CDR3 region has the DNA TGTGCCAGCAGTGCTAGAGGGACTAGCGCCTACGAGCAGTACTTC. Translated, it gives CASSARGTSAYEQYF.

The chain recombines TRBV7-9 with TRBJ2-7, with 8 bases that match TRBD2. Germline V gene lookup returns CDR1 SEHNR and CDR2 FQNEAQ (reference sequence). V shed 10 bases, J shed 4 bases, and the junction held 9 bases outside the gene matches. The CDR3 contains 13 residues. The CDR3 nucleotides read TGTGCCACCCGGGACGGGAGGGCGTACGAGCAGTACTTC. It encodes CATRDGRAYEQYF.

The chain joins TRBV11-2 to TRBJ1-2, with D perhaps TRBD1 (6 bases). The V end was cut by 4 bases, the J end by 3 bases, with 15 bases between. The CDR3 has 15 amino acids. Germline V gene lookup returns CDR1 SGHAT and CDR2 FQNNGV. CDR3 region: CASSSPWGPDYGYTF. CDR3 in DNA: TGTGCCAGCAGCTCCCCCTGGGGGCCAGACTATGGCTACACCTTC.

In the case of this clone: The sample holds other DNA sequences that translate to the same CDR3. The chain combines TRBV5-4 with TRBJ2-5; TRBD2 matches 13 bases. The ends lost 4 bases at V and 2 bases at J; junction bases unmatched: 2. The CDR3 has 15 amino acids. Per the germline V gene, CDR1 is SGHNT and CDR2 is YYREEE (reference sequence). The CDR3 spells CASSAGLAGQETQYF. DNA for the CDR3: TGTGCCAGCAGCGCGGGACTAGCGGGGCAAGAGACCCAGTACTTC.

The rearrangement joins TRBV20-1 to TRBJ1-2; D gene unclear. CDR3 size: 9 residues. V was trimmed by 6 bases and J by 10 bases, leaving 9 bases between them. The germline CDR1 and CDR2 sequences are DFQATT and SNEGSKA (reference sequence). In nucleotides, the CDR3 is TGCAGTGCAATGCCGGTCTACACCTTC. Protein product: CSAMPVYTF.

The rearrangement links TRBV7-9 to TRBJ1-5; no clear D. CDR3 length: 14 amino acids. CDR1 SEHNR and CDR2 FQNEAQ come from the germline V gene (reference sequence). The germline V and J ends were trimmed by 2 bases and 4 bases, with 9 bases remaining between them. The CDR3 region has the DNA TGTGCCAGCAGCTTATTAGGAGAAAATCAGCCCCAGCATTTT. It is translated as CASSLLGENQPQHF. Full variable domain (outside the CDR3, taken from reference TRBV7-9 and TRBJ1-5): DTGVSQNPRHKITKRGQNVTFRCDPISEHNRLYWYRQTLGQGPEFLTYFQNEAQLEKSRLLSDRFSAERPKGSFSTLEIQRTEQGDSAMYLCASSLLGENQPQHFGDGTRLSIL.

This chain links TRBV27 with TRBJ1-5; D is perhaps TRBD1 (6 bases). CDR1 and CDR2 (germline): MNHEY, SMNVEV (reference sequence). Deletions cut 6 bases from V and 2 bases from J, with 20 bases between. This CDR3 is 17 amino acids long. The CDR3 loop is CASSPSGRGGGNQPQHF. The CDR3 DNA sequence: TGTGCCAGCAGCCCCTCGGGGCGGGGGGGCGGCAATCAGCCCCAGCATTTT.

This clone came up a few times. V usage is TRBV28 and J usage is TRBJ2-7; 9 bases agree with TRBD2. The V gene end was trimmed by 5 bases and the J gene end by 3 bases; junction bases not matched to a gene: 5. The CDR3 totals 14 residues. Germline V gene lookup returns CDR1 MDHEN and CDR2 SYDVKM. As DNA, the CDR3 is TGTGCCAGCAGTACCCTAGCGGGATACTACGAGCAGTACTTC. The encoded protein is CASSTLAGYYEQYF.

This chain links TRBV6-1 with TRBJ1-1, with D perhaps matching TRBD1 (6 bases). Trimming shortened V by 4 bases and J by 1 base, and 13 bases separated the two germline ends. Looked up from germline, CDR1 is MNHNS and CDR2 is SASEGT. CDR3 length: 15 residues. The CDR3 nucleotides are TGTGCCAGCAGTGTGGGTGGGGGGGCGAACACTGAAGCTTTCTTT. Encoded protein: CASSVGGGANTEAFF.

CDR3 sequence reads: CAWSSRQGKINEQFF. The CDR3 nucleotides read TGTGCCTGGAGTTCACGACAGGGGAAGATCAATGAGCAGTTCTTC. V is TRBV30 and J is TRBJ2-1; 8 nucleotides line up with TRBD1. The CDR3 spans 15 residues. Germline CDR1 GTSNPN, CDR2 SVGIG (reference sequence). The junction had 9 bases not matched to a gene; V was cut back by 2 bases and J by 6 bases. The whole variable domain, filled in from reference TRBV30 and TRBJ2-1, reads SQTIHQWPATLVQPVGSPLSLECTVEGTSNPNLYWYRQAAGRGLQLLFYSVGIGQISSEVPQNLSASRPQDRQFILSSKKLLLSDSGFYLCAWSSRQGKINEQFFGPGTRLTVL.

DNA for the CDR3: TGTGCCAGTAGTACTCTGAAGGCAGGGCGGACTGAAGCTTTCTTT. Its protein is CASSTLKAGRTEAFF. The chain combines TRBV19 with TRBJ1-1, with TRBD1 as a possible D gene (5 bases). CDR3 length: 15 amino acids. The V and J ends lost 4 bases and 5 bases respectively, with 17 bases between them. Germline V gene lookup returns CDR1 LNHDA and CDR2 SQIVND (reference sequence).

The chain employs TRBV19 and TRBJ2-3, with D perhaps TRBD2 (6 bases). Germline CDR1 LNHDA, CDR2 SQIVND (reference sequence). With 3 bases removed from V and 3 bases from J, the gap between germline ends came to 7 bases. The CDR3 spans 13 residues. In nucleotides, the CDR3 is TGTGCCAGTAGTATTGGAGGGACAGATACGCAGTATTTT. Protein: CASSIGGTDTQYF.